Below are 20 T cell receptor beta chains sequenced from a single sample in a study of Graves' ophthalmopathy and Graves' hyperthyroidism. Investigators amplified TCR beta CDR3 regions from RNA transcripts. An initial RT-PCR round employing HTBI primers preceded a second-round multiplex PCR. TCRdb itself ran the multiplex PCR reads through MiXCR, one entry per CDR3 protein. This table holds about 1.1 million distinct CDR3 sequences, less than 45% found once. Sample: peripheral blood or thyroid tissue (not recorded which). The receptors originated from an adult man with Graves' hyperthyroidism.

A note on this clonotype: A much larger clone differs from this one at a single base, so this may be a read error. The rearrangement uses TRBV12-3 or TRBV12-4 and TRBJ1-2, with a tentative D call TRBD1 (5 bases). The CDR3 contains 14 residues. The CDR3 DNA follows: TGTGCCCGCAGGTCCTCGGGGCAAAACTATGGCTACACCTTC. It encodes CARRSSGQNYGYTF.

This clonotype appeared a few times. CDR3 in amino acids: CASSLEARGSGANVLTF. CDR3 DNA sequence: TGTGCCAGCAGCTTAGAGGCCAGGGGTTCTGGGGCCAACGTCCTGACTTTC. The chain links TRBV7-9 to TRBJ2-6, with TRBD1 as a possible D gene (6 bases). The CDR3 sequence is 17 residues long. Trimming pared 1 base from V and 1 base from J, leaving 11 bases between. The germline V gene has CDR1 SEHNR and CDR2 FQNEAQ (reference sequence).

The rearrangement links TRBV6-1 to TRBJ1-1; no clear D. CDR3 length: 15 residues. The V and J ends lost 5 bases and 4 bases respectively, with 17 bases between them. Germline loops: CDR1 MNHNS, CDR2 SASEGT. DNA for the CDR3: TGTGCCAGCAGTTACTCGCATCCGTTGCTCACTGAAGCTTTCTTT. It is translated as CASSYSHPLLTEAFF.

This clonotype was seen a handful of times. CDR3 sequence: CASSSVHRGTGELFF. The CDR3 bases are TGTGCCAGCAGTTCGGTGCACCGTGGCACCGGGGAGCTGTTTTTT. V gene TRBV12-3 or TRBV12-4 combines with J gene TRBJ2-2, with D hard to call. V was shortened by 4 bases and J by 4 bases, with 13 bases between the two germline ends. The CDR3 is made up of 15 amino acids.

This chain joins TRBV10-3 and TRBJ1-6, with no clear D. The CDR3 is 16 amino acids. V lost 6 bases to trimming and J lost 6 bases, with 18 bases between them. Germline-derived CDR1 and CDR2 are ENHRY and SYGVKD. In nucleotides, the CDR3 is TGTGCCATCAGCGGTCGCGGTAGCTCCCGTAATTCACCCCTCCACTTT. Amino acids: CAISGRGSSRNSPLHF.

In its sample, this clonotype was seen many times. V and J are TRBV29-1 and TRBJ2-7, with D unresolved. Germline-derived CDR1 and CDR2 are SQVTM and ANQGSEA. Trimming left V 4 bases short and J 2 bases short, with 9 bases between. The CDR3 is 12 residues long. CDR3 in amino acids: CSVVQQTYEQYF. In nucleotides, the CDR3 is TGCAGCGTTGTACAGCAAACCTACGAGCAGTACTTC.

This rearrangement joins TRBV5-1 to TRBJ1-2; D not certain. V was shortened by 0 bases and J by 6 bases, with 12 bases between the two germline ends. CDR1 and CDR2 (germline): SGHRS, YFSETQ. The CDR3 is 14 residues long. The CDR3 DNA sequence: TGCGCCAGCAGCTTGGCCGGACGGACCCATGGCTACACCTTC. Its protein product is CASSLAGRTHGYTF.

The V gene is TRBV12-3 or TRBV12-4, the J gene TRBJ1-2; TRBD1 might be the D (6 bases). V lost 6 bases and J 4 bases, leaving 15 bases between the germline ends. The CDR3 consists of 14 residues. CDR3 region: CASRLGGRSYGYTF. CDR3 coding DNA: TGTGCCAGCAGACTGGGGGGGCGTAGCTATGGCTACACCTTC.

This clonotype has at least ten counts. The chain joins TRBV12-3 or TRBV12-4 to TRBJ2-7; D remains unclear. There are 11 residues in the CDR3. V lost 4 bases, J lost 6 bases, and 7 bases lay in between. The CDR3 loop reads CASSSSPEQYF. The CDR3, as DNA: TGTGCCAGCAGTTCAAGTCCCGAGCAGTACTTC.

This clonotype was detected ten times or more. The chain employs TRBV2 and TRBJ2-7; possible D gene TRBD1, 5 bases. CDR3 size: 14 residues. V shed 4 bases and J shed 0 bases, with 10 bases lying between them. CDR1 and CDR2 (germline): SNHLY, FYNNEI. CDR3 protein: CASSAQASSYEQYF. CDR3 DNA: TGTGCCAGCAGTGCACAGGCGTCCTCCTACGAGCAGTACTTC.

The genes are TRBV2 and TRBJ1-5; unclear D gene. Germline CDR1 reads SNHLY; CDR2 reads FYNNEI. The CDR3 is 14 residues long. The CDR3 reads CAMMLLNPNQPQHF. As DNA, the CDR3 is TGTGCTATGATGCTACTTAACCCCAATCAGCCCCAGCATTTT.

This chain links TRBV11-2 with TRBJ2-7, with TRBD1 matching over 7 bases. The germline V gene encodes CDR1 SGHAT and CDR2 FQNNGV. V shed 5 bases, J shed 8 bases, and the junction held 9 bases outside the gene matches. This CDR3 has 13 amino acids. The CDR3 spells CASSRDRVDQQYF. CDR3 bases: TGTGCCAGCAGCCGAGACAGGGTTGATCAGCAGTACTTC.

This clonotype was counted ten times or more. This likely traces to a read error, being one base from a far larger clone. The J gene is TRBJ2-7, the V gene TRBV5-5; 7 bases match TRBD2. V was pared by 3 bases and J by 3 bases, with 0 bases of the junction left unmatched. The V gene's germline CDR1 is SGHKS and CDR2 YYEKEE (reference sequence). The CDR3 consists of 12 residues. CDR3 sequence: CASSWEGYEQYF. CDR3 sequence (DNA): TGTGCCAGCAGCTGGGAGGGCTACGAGCAGTACTTC.

This clonotype has at least ten counts. The chain links TRBV20-1 to TRBJ2-7; 9 bases line up with TRBD2. V shed 6 bases and J 6 bases; nucleotides not matched to a gene: 12. CDR1 DFQATT and CDR2 SNEGSKA come from the germline V gene (reference sequence). The CDR3 loop spans 14 amino acids. CDR3 nucleotides: TGCAGTGCGTCACCTCCGGGACTAGCAGGCGAGCAGTACTTC. It translates to CSASPPGLAGEQYF.

The chain employs TRBV20-1 and TRBJ1-5; 9 bases fit TRBD1. V shed 1 base and J 7 bases; nucleotides not matched to a gene: 8. The CDR3 length is 15 residues. From germline, CDR1 is DFQATT and CDR2 SNEGSKA (reference sequence). CDR3 nucleotides: TGCAGTGCTAGAGCCCTAGGGACAGGGTTACAGCCCCAGCATTTT. It encodes CSARALGTGLQPQHF.

The chain is built from TRBV15 and TRBJ2-5; D might be TRBD2 (6 bases). The CDR3 consists of 14 residues. Looked up from germline, CDR1 is LNHNV and CDR2 is YYDKDF (reference sequence). The V end lost 5 bases, the J end lost 5 bases, and 15 bases lay between the germline ends. This CDR3 is CATSGGFVRETQYF. The CDR3 nucleotides are TGTGCCACCAGCGGGGGGTTCGTCCGGGAGACCCAGTACTTC.

The J gene is TRBJ2-5, the V gene TRBV2; 8 nucleotides align to TRBD1. Germline CDR1 and CDR2: SNHLY and FYNNEI. V shed 7 bases, J shed 9 bases, and the junction held 16 bases outside the gene matches. CDR3 length: 15 residues. This chain's CDR3 is CASTGPGDRPGAQYF. For the CDR3, the DNA is TGTGCCAGCACGGGTCCGGGGGACAGGCCAGGAGCCCAGTACTTC. The full variable domain, with the rest looked up from reference TRBV2 and TRBJ2-5, is EPEVTQTPSHQVTQMGQEVILRCVPISNHLYFYWYRQILGQKVEFLVSFYNNEISEKSEIFDDQFSVERPDGSNFTLKIRSTKLEDSAMYFCASTGPGDRPGAQYFGPGTRLLVL.

A note on this clonotype: It is unclear where the CDR3 begins or ends on the DNA, so no DNA is shown, and the CDR3 is as TCRdb lists it. The chain couples TRBV7-8 to TRBJ1-2; TRBD1 reflects the table's D call only, with no check against the DNA. Germline CDR1 and CDR2: SGHVS and FQNEAQ. Inclusive of both ends, the CDR3 amounts to 20 amino acids. CDR3 region: CASSVQGFGYTFGSGFGYTF.

J is TRBJ1-5 and V is TRBV6-2 or TRBV6-3, with D possibly being TRBD1 (5 bases). Germline V gene sequence: CDR1 MNHEY, CDR2 SVGEGT. Trimming shortened V by 5 bases and J by 5 bases, and 25 bases separated the two germline ends. The CDR3 has 18 residues. The DNA for the CDR3 is TGTGCCAGCAGTCATAACCGGGACGGCCTCCACTTCCATCAGCCCCAGCATTTT. Translating gives CASSHNRDGLHFHQPQHF.

This chain links TRBV29-1 with TRBJ2-7; D ambiguous. With 7 bases removed from V and 5 bases from J, the gap between germline ends came to 15 bases. CDR1 and CDR2 (germline): SQVTM, ANQGSEA. CDR3 size: 12 residues. Written as DNA, the CDR3 is TGCAGCGCCGAGATCGCAGGAAACGAGCAGTACTTC. Translation gives CSAEIAGNEQYF.